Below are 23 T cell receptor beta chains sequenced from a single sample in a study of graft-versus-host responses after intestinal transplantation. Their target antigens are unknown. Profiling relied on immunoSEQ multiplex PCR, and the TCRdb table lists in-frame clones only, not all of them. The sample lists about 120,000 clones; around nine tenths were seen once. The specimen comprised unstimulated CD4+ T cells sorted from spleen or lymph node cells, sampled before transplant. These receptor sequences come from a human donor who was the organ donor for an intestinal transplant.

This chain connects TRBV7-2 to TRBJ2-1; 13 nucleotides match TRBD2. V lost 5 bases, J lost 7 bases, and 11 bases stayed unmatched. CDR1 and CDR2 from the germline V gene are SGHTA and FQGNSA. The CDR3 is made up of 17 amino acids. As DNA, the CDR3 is TGTGCCAGCAGCCCAGGGGGGACTAGCGGGATGTTGAATGAGCAGTTCTTC. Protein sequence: CASSPGGTSGMLNEQFF.

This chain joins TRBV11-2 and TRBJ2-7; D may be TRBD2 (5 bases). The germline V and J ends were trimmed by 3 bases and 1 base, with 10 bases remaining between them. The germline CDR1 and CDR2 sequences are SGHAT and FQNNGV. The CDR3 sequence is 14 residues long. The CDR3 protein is CASSFVTSSYEQYF. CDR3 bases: TGTGCCAGCAGCTTTGTTACTAGTTCCTACGAGCAGTACTTC.

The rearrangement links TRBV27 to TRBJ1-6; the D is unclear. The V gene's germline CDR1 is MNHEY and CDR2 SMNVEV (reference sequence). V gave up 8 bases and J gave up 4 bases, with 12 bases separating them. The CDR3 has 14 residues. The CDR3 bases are TGTGCCAGCCGGATCGGACCATATAATTCACCCCTCCACTTT. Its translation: CASRIGPYNSPLHF.

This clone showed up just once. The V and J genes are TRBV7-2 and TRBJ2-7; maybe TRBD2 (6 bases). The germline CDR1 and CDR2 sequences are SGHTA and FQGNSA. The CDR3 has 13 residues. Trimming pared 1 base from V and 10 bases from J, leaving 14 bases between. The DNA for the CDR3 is TGTGCCAGCAGCTTAGGGAACAGGAGGGACCAGTACTTC. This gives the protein CASSLGNRRDQYF. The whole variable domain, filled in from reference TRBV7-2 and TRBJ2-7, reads GAGVSQSPSNKVTEKGKDVELRCDPISGHTALYWYRQSLGQGLEFLIYFQGNSAPDKSGLPSDRFSAERTGGSVSTLTIQRTQQEDSAVYLCASSLGNRRDQYFGPGTRLTVT.

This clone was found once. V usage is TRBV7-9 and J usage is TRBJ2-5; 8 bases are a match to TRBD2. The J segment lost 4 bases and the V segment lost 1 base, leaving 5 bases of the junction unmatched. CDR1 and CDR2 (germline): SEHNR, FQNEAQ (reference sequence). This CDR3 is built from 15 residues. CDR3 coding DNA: TGTGCCAGCAGCTTAGGTGGCCTAGCGGGAGAGACCCAGTACTTC. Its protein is CASSLGGLAGETQYF.

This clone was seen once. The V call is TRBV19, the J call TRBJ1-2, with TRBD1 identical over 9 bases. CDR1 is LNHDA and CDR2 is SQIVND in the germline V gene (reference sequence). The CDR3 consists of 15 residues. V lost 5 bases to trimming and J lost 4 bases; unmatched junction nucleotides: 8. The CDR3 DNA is TGTGCCAGTAGTGTCCAAACAGGGGGCGGCTATGGCTACACCTTC. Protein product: CASSVQTGGGYGYTF.

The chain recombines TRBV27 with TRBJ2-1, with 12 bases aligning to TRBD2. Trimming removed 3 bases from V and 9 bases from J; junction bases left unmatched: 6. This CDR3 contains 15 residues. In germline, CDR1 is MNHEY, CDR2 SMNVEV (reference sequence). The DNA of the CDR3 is TGTGCCAGCAGTTTCTTGACTAGCGGGAGCGGTGAGCAGTTCTTC. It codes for CASSFLTSGSGEQFF.

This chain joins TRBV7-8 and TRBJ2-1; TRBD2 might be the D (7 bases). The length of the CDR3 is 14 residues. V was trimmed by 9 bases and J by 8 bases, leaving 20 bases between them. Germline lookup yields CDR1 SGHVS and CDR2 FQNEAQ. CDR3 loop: CASRRGEGVYEQFF. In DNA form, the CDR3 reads TGTGCCAGTCGAAGGGGGGAGGGCGTGTATGAGCAGTTCTTC.

This CDR3 is CASSLATDTQYF. CDR3 in DNA: TGTGCCAGCAGCTTAGCCACAGATACGCAGTATTTT. The gene calls are TRBV11-3 and TRBJ2-3, with D unresolved. CDR3 length equals 12 residues. The germline V and J ends were trimmed by 1 base and 2 bases, with 1 base remaining between them. Germline loops: CDR1 SGHNT, CDR2 YENEEA.

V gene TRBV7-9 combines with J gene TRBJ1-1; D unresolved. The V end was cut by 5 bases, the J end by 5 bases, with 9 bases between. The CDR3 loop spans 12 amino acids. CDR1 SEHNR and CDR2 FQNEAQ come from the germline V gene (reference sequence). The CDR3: CASSTGNTEAFF. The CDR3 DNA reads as TGTGCCAGCAGCACCGGGAATACTGAAGCTTTCTTT.

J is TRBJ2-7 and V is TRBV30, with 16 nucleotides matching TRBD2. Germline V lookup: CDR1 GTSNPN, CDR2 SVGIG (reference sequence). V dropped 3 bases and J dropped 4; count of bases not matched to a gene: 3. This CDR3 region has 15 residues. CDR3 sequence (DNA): TGTGCCTGGAGCCCGGGACTAGCGGGAGGGTACGAGCAGTACTTC. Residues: CAWSPGLAGGYEQYF.

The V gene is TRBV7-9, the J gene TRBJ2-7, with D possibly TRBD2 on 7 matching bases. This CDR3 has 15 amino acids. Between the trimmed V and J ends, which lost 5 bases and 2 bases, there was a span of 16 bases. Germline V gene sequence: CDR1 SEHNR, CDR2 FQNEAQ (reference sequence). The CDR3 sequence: CASSPRGTKAYEQYF. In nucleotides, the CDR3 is TGTGCCAGCAGCCCAAGGGGGACTAAGGCCTACGAGCAGTACTTC.

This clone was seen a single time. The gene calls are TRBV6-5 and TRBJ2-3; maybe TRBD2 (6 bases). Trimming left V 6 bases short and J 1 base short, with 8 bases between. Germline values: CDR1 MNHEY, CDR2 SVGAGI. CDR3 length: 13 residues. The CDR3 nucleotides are TGTGCCAGCAGGGGGACTGGCACAGATACGCAGTATTTT. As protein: CASRGTGTDTQYF.

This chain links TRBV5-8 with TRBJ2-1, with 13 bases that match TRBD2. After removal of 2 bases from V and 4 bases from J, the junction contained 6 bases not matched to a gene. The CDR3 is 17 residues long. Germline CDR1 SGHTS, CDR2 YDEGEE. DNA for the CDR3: TGTGCCAGCAGCTTAAATCCGACTAGCGGGGGGTACAATGAGCAGTTCTTC. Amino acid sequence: CASSLNPTSGGYNEQFF.

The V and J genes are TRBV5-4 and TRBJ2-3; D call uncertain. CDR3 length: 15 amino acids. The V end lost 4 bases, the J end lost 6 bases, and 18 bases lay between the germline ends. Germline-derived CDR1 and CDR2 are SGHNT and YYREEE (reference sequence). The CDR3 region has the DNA TGTGCCAGCAGCCCTGCTGGTAGCTTGAGGGATACGCAGTATTTT. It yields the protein CASSPAGSLRDTQYF.

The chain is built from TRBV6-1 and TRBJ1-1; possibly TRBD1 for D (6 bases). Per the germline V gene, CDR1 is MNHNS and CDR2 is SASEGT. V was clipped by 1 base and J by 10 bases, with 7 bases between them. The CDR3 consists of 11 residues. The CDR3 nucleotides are TGTGCCAGCAGTGAAGTCAGGGGAGCTTTCTTT. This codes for CASSEVRGAFF.

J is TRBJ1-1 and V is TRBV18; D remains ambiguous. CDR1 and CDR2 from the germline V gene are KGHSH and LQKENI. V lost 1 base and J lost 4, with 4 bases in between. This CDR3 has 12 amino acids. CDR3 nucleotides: TGTGCCAGCTCACCACAGGGCACTGAAGCTTTCTTT. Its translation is CASSPQGTEAFF.

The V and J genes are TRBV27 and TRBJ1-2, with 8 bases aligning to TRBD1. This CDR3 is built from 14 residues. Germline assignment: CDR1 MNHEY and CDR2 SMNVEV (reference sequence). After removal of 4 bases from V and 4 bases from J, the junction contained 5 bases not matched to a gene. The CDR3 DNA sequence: TGTGCCAGCAGTTCGACAGGGGACCCCTATGGCTACACCTTC. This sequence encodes CASSSTGDPYGYTF.

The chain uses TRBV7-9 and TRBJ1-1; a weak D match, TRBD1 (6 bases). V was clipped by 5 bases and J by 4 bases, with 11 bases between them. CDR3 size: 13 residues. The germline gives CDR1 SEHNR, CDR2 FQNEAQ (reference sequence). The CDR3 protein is CASSLTGGTEAFF. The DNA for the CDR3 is TGTGCCAGCAGCCTGACAGGCGGCACTGAAGCTTTCTTT.

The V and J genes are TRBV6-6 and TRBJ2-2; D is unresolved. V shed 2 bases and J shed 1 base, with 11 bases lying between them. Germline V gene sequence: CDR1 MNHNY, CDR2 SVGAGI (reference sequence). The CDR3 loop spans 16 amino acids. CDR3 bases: TGTGCCAGCAGTTACCCCCCCCGACAGAACACCGGGGAGCTGTTTTTT. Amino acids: CASSYPPRQNTGELFF.

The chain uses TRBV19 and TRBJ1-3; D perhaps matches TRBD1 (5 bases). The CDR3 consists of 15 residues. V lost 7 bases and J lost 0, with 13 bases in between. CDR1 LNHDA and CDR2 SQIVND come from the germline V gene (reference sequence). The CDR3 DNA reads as TGTGCCAGTATGGGGCCCTTCCTCTCTGGAAACACCATATATTTT. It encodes CASMGPFLSGNTIYF.

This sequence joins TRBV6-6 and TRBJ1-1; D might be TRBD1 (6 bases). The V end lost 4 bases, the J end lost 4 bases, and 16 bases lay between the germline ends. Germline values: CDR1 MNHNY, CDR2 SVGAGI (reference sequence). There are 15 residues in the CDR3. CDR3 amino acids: CASSSDRSQGTEAFF. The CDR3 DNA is TGTGCCAGCAGTTCGGACAGATCCCAGGGCACTGAAGCTTTCTTT.

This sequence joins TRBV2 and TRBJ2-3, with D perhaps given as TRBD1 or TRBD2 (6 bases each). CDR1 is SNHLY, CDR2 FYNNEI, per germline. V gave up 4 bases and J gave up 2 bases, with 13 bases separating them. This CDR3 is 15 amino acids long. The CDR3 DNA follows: TGTGCCAGCAGTGTTGGGGGGCCCCCCACAGATACGCAGTATTTT. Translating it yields CASSVGGPPTDTQYF.